The following is a T cell receptor beta chain sequence with its context. Germline loops: CDR1 SEHNR, CDR2 FQNEAQ (reference sequence). V was clipped by 5 bases and J by 8 bases; unmatched bases: 7. CDR3 size: 15 residues. The data were obtained in a study of blood T cell repertoires in COVID-19. The wider study: Italy, Spain and the United States were the sources of the convalescent and acute COVID-19 samples. Sources were T cells, B-cell-depleted T cells, or PBMCs; the material itself was cDNA or gDNA.

Only in-frame clones appear in the TCRdb table, and some are missing; sequencing was by immunoSEQ multiplex PCR. The data hold about 280,000 clones, with less than 85% observed a single time. The chain couples TRBV7-9 to TRBJ1-4; 11 bases line up with TRBD1. This TCR was sampled from a woman aged 45-65 years who had recovered from COVID-19. The sequenced sample consisted of PBMCs or T cells enriched from blood (not recorded which). CDR3: CASSLRTGGNEKLFF. For the CDR3, the DNA is TGTGCCAGCAGCCTACGGACAGGGGGCAACGAAAAACTGTTTTTT.